This TCR beta chain was documented in a study of shared clonotypes between healthy human individuals. This CDR3 comprises 14 residues. The J segment lost 9 bases and the V segment lost 7 bases, leaving 5 bases of the junction unmatched. Germline CDR1 and CDR2: MNHNS and SASEGT. Profiled with immunoSEQ multiplex PCR; TCRdb holds only in-frame clones, not every one. The sample includes 2 million to 2.5 million clones, 85% to 95% of them seen just once. This TCR was recovered from a man aged 18 to 30 in good health. Some clones in this sample may be carry-over from other donors' samples. The rearrangement uses TRBV6-1 and TRBJ2-1, with TRBD2 matching over 14 bases. Sequences were obtained from naive CD4+ T cells from PBMCs. The subset was: CD45RA+ positively selected. CDR3 in DNA: TGTGCCAGCACTAGACTAGCGGGAGGGCCTGAGCAGTTCTTC. Translation gives CASTRLAGGPEQFF.